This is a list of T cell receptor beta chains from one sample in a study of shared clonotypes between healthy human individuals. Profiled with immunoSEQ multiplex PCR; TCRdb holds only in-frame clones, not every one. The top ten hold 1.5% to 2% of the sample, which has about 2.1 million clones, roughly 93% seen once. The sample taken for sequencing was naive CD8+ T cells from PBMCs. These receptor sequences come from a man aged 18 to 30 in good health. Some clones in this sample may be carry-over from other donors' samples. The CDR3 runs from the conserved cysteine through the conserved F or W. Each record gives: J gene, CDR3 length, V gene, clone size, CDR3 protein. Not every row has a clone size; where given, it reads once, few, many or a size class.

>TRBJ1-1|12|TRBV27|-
CASGLRNTEAFF
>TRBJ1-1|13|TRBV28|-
CASSLLVNTEAFF
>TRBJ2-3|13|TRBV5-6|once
CASKGGSADTQYF
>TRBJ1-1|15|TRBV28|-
CASSLLGGRGTEAFF
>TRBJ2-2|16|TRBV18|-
CASSPRTSARTGELFF
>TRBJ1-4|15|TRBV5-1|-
CASSWLDGTNEKLFF
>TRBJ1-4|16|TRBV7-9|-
CASSLVRGETNEKLFF
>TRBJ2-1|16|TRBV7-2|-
CASSSWGGRSYNEQFF
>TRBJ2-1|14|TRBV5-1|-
CASSTVSAYNEQFF
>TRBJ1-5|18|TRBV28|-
CASSFFGPGERGNQPQHF
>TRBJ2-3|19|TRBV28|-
CASSLGSWTGAGGTDTQYF
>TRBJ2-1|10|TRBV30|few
CAWSVNEQFF
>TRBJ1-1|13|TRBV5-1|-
CASSLGTVKEAFF
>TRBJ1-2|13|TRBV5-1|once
CASSLGNNYGYTF
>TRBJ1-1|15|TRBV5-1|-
CASSLELWGRGEAFF
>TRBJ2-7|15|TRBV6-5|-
CASWDTGTGAYEQYF
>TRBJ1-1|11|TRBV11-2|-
CASSPSAEAFF
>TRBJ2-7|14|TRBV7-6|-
CASSAGWVGYEQYF
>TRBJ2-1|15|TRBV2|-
CASSASGQGANEQFF
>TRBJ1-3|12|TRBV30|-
CAWSFSGNTIYF